This T cell receptor (beta chain) was sequenced in a study of technical replicates of blood from a handful of donors. Measured with immunoSEQ multiplex PCR; TCRdb has only the in-frame clones, and not every one. The sample yields fewer than 110,000 clones, under 96% seen once. This CDR3 is built from 14 residues. Deletions cut 4 bases from V and 1 base from J, with 9 bases between. Germline assignment: CDR1 SGHTA and CDR2 FQGNSA. Material for sequencing was T cells isolated from PBMCs. The receptor comes from a human donor in good health. The J gene is TRBJ2-3, the V gene TRBV7-2; D is ambiguous. The CDR3 is CASSSSTGTDTQYF. CDR3 DNA sequence: TGTGCCAGCAGCTCAAGTACGGGCACAGATACGCAGTATTTT.